These 19 T cell receptor beta chains originate from one sample sequenced in a study of T cell responses to AZD1222 COVID-19 vaccine. Profiled with immunoSEQ multiplex PCR; TCRdb holds only in-frame clones, not every one. The sample includes around 66,000 clones, approximately 79% seen only once; the top ten take 20% to 30%. Material: peripheral blood, obtained on day 0 of MenACWY control vaccination. The receptors come from an adult in good health.

This clone was counted only a few times. The J gene is TRBJ1-3, the V gene TRBV6-1; D gene uncertain. Germline CDR1 MNHNS, CDR2 SASEGT. The V and J ends lost 3 bases and 1 base respectively, with 4 bases between them. The CDR3 spans 13 residues. The CDR3 DNA reads as TGTGCCAGCAGTGAGGGTTCTGGAAACACCATATATTTT. Protein: CASSEGSGNTIYF.

The chain links TRBV13 to TRBJ2-3, with a weak D call TRBD2 (6 bases). The germline gives CDR1 PRHDT, CDR2 FYEKMQ (reference sequence). The CDR3 totals 15 residues. Trimming pared 3 bases from V and 2 bases from J, leaving 12 bases between. Here the CDR3 DNA reads TGTGCCAGCAGCTTTCGAGGAGGGCTCACAGATACGCAGTATTTT. Its translation is CASSFRGGLTDTQYF.

V gene TRBV4-1 combines with J gene TRBJ1-1; D is perhaps TRBD1 (5 bases). With 1 base removed from V and 1 base from J, the gap between germline ends came to 13 bases. The germline V gene encodes CDR1 MGHRA and CDR2 YSYEKL. The CDR3 has 16 amino acids. This CDR3 is CASSQAETEQNTEAFF. The CDR3 DNA follows: TGCGCCAGCAGCCAAGCCGAGACAGAACAGAACACTGAAGCTTTCTTT.

The chain has TRBV11-2 and TRBJ1-3; D possibly corresponds to TRBD1 (5 bases). Germline V CDR1 and CDR2: SGHAT, FQNNGV. Trimming removed 4 bases from V and 4 bases from J, with 20 bases in between. There are 17 residues in the CDR3. The CDR3 DNA sequence: TGTGCCAGCAGCTCGCCCCCCGGGACCGCTTACGGAAACACCATATATTTT. Translating gives CASSSPPGTAYGNTIYF.

The chain links TRBV6-2 or TRBV6-3 to TRBJ1-2; 9 nucleotides line up with TRBD1. The length of the CDR3 is 13 residues. The V segment lost 5 bases and the J segment 4 bases; nucleotides outside the gene matches: 2. Looked up from germline, CDR1 is MNHEY and CDR2 is SVGEGT. The CDR3 protein is CASSGTGSYGYTF. CDR3 DNA: TGTGCCAGCAGTGGGACAGGGTCCTATGGCTACACCTTC.

The chain links TRBV7-2 to TRBJ2-5; 7 bases match TRBD2. Trimming took 5 bases from V and 5 from J; bases not matched to a gene: 11. This CDR3 comprises 15 residues. Germline loops: CDR1 SGHTA, CDR2 FQGNSA. The CDR3 nucleotides read TGTGCCAGCAGCCCCCTGGGCGGGGGTGGTGAGACCCAGTACTTC. This translates into CASSPLGGGGETQYF.

The sample holds a few counts of this clone. This sequence joins TRBV6-6 and TRBJ2-3; 13 nucleotides match TRBD2. The germline gives CDR1 MNHNY, CDR2 SVGAGI (reference sequence). The CDR3 is 14 residues long. V lost 10 bases and J lost 3; bases outside the gene matches: 4. In DNA form, the CDR3 reads TGTGCCATCGGACTAGCGGGAGTTACAGATACGCAGTATTTT. It encodes CAIGLAGVTDTQYF.

The V gene is TRBV3-1 (or the pseudogene TRBV3-2), the J gene TRBJ2-1; D perhaps matches TRBD2 (5 bases). Per the germline V gene, CDR1 is LGHDT and CDR2 is YNNKEL (reference sequence). Trimming removed 1 base at V and 0 bases at J, with 16 bases between. This CDR3 is 18 amino acids long. As DNA, the CDR3 is TGTGCCAGCAGCCAAGTTCGAAGGACTGTCGGCTCCTACAATGAGCAGTTCTTC. This encodes CASSQVRRTVGSYNEQFF.

This rearrangement joins TRBV6-5 to TRBJ1-1; TRBD1 matches at 7 bases. V lost 5 bases and J lost 4; bases outside the gene matches: 4. This CDR3 region has 13 residues. Germline V CDR1 and CDR2: MNHEY, SVGAGI. The DNA of the CDR3 is TGTGCCAGCAGTATACAGGGGAGCACTGAAGCTTTCTTT. This gives the protein CASSIQGSTEAFF.

The chain links TRBV6-6 to TRBJ2-5; D not certain. Between the trimmed V and J ends, which lost 2 bases and 5 bases, there was a span of 6 bases. The CDR3 covers 12 residues. Germline CDR1 reads MNHNY; CDR2 reads SVGAGI (reference sequence). The CDR3 sequence is CASSYDGETQYF. In DNA form, the CDR3 reads TGTGCCAGCAGTTACGATGGGGAGACCCAGTACTTC.

This clone was detected only a few times. The V and J genes are TRBV20-1 and TRBJ2-7; D is ambiguous. Per germline, CDR1 DFQATT and CDR2 SNEGSKA (reference sequence). The CDR3 has 13 amino acids. Trimming stripped 3 bases from V and 5 bases from J, with 14 bases between. In DNA, the CDR3 is TGCAGTGCTAGTAAGGGTAAGGTCGACGAGCAGTACTTC. Translated, it gives CSASKGKVDEQYF.

This clone came up a few times. The chain is built from TRBV7-8 and TRBJ1-5; no clear D. The CDR3 loop spans 15 amino acids. Trimming pared 5 bases from V and 0 bases from J, leaving 11 bases between. Per germline, CDR1 SGHVS and CDR2 FQNEAQ. The chain's CDR3 is CASSLDGNSNQPQHF. CDR3 nucleotide sequence: TGTGCCAGCAGCCTGGACGGAAATAGCAATCAGCCCCAGCATTTT.

The chain couples TRBV7-9 to TRBJ2-7, with 7 bases aligning to TRBD1. Germline CDR1 is SEHNR and CDR2 is FQNEAQ (reference sequence). V lost 5 bases to trimming and J lost 6 bases; unmatched junction nucleotides: 7. The CDR3 has 13 residues. The DNA of the CDR3 is TGTGCCAGCAGCAGGGACAGTGTTGGCGAGCAGTACTTC. Translated, it gives CASSRDSVGEQYF. The complete variable domain, with remaining parts taken from reference TRBV7-9 and TRBJ2-7, reads DTGVSQNPRHKITKRGQNVTFRCDPISEHNRLYWYRQTLGQGPEFLTYFQNEAQLEKSRLLSDRFSAERPKGSFSTLEIQRTEQGDSAMYLCASSRDSVGEQYFGPGTRLTVT.

The chain uses TRBV10-3 and TRBJ1-2; D perhaps matches TRBD1 (5 bases). The V end lost 3 bases, the J end lost 8 bases, and 13 bases lay between the germline ends. The CDR3 is 13 amino acids. Germline V gene data show CDR1 as ENHRY and CDR2 as SYGVKD. CDR3 sequence (DNA): TGTGCCATCAGTGAAGAGGGACGATTCGGCTACACCTTC. Translated, it gives CAISEEGRFGYTF.

This clone came up a few times. The J gene is TRBJ2-2, the V gene TRBV11-2; 7 bases align to TRBD1. The CDR3 extends over 15 amino acids. Germline lookup yields CDR1 SGHAT and CDR2 FQNNGV. J was trimmed by 7 bases and V by 1 base; bases with no gene match: 6. Here the CDR3 reads CASSLAGQANGELFF. In nucleotides, the CDR3 is TGTGCCAGCAGCTTAGCCGGACAGGCCAACGGGGAGCTGTTTTTT. The variable domain in full, completed from reference TRBV11-2 and TRBJ2-2, reads EAGVAQSPRYKIIEKRQSVAFWCNPISGHATLYWYQQILGQGPKLLIQFQNNGVVDDSQLPKDRFSAERLKGVDSTLKIQPAKLEDSAVYLCASSLAGQANGELFFGEGSRLTVL.

The chain combines TRBV20-1 with TRBJ1-6, with 8 bases matching TRBD1. The CDR3 runs to 14 residues. Germline trimming cut 3 bases from V and 7 bases from J; bases unmatched to any gene: 5. CDR1 is DFQATT, CDR2 SNEGSKA, per germline (reference sequence). The chain's CDR3 is CSASSTGGNSPLHF. DNA for the CDR3: TGCAGTGCTAGTTCAACAGGGGGGAATTCACCCCTCCACTTT.

The J gene is TRBJ2-5, the V gene TRBV7-2, with a tentative D call TRBD2 (5 bases). Germline V gives CDR1 SGHTA, CDR2 FQGNSA. The CDR3 has 15 residues. V lost 5 bases and J lost 4, with 17 bases in between. Written as DNA, the CDR3 is TGTGCCAGCAGCCCGGCGGGCGGAGGCGCAGAGACCCAGTACTTC. Encoded protein: CASSPAGGGAETQYF.

This rearrangement joins TRBV7-2 to TRBJ2-1, with unresolved D. Germline loops: CDR1 SGHTA, CDR2 FQGNSA. The CDR3 is made up of 14 amino acids. Deletions cut 5 bases from V and 3 bases from J, with 11 bases between. Written as DNA, the CDR3 is TGTGCCAGCAGCCTGCCGGGCGGCTACAATGAGCAGTTCTTC. It specifies CASSLPGGYNEQFF.

This chain connects TRBV18 to TRBJ1-2; D is possibly TRBD1 (5 bases). V was clipped by 3 bases and J by 8 bases, with 10 bases between them. This CDR3 spans 12 amino acids. Germline-derived CDR1 and CDR2 are KGHSH and LQKENI. Here the CDR3 reads CASSPGRDGYTF. CDR3 sequence (DNA): TGTGCCAGCTCACCTGGGCGGGACGGCTACACCTTC.